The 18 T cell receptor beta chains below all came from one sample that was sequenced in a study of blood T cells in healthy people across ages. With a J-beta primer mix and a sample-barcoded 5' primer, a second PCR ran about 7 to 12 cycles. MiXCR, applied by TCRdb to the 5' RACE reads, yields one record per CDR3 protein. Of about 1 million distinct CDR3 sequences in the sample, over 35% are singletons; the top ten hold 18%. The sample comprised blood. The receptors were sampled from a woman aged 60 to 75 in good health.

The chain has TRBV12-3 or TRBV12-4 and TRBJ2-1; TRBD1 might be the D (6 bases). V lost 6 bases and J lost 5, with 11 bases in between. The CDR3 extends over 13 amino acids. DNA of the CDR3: TGTGCCAGCAGCTTACAGGGAAACAATGAGCAGTTCTTC. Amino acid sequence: CASSLQGNNEQFF.

This CDR3 is CATLSFYNEQFF. The CDR3 DNA sequence: TGTGCCACCCTAAGTTTCTACAATGAGCAGTTCTTC. V usage is TRBV3-1 and J usage is TRBJ2-1; no clear D. The germline V gene has CDR1 LGHDT and CDR2 YNNKEL (reference sequence). The CDR3 is 12 residues long. V lost 10 bases and J lost 3, with 10 bases in between.

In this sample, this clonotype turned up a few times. In nucleotides, the CDR3 is TGTGCCAGCAGCGTAGCCCCTGGAGAGCTTCCAGATACGCAGTATTTT. As protein: CASSVAPGELPDTQYF. The chain combines TRBV9 with TRBJ2-3; D call uncertain. Trimming pared 0 bases from V and 4 bases from J, leaving 15 bases between. Germline assignment: CDR1 SGDLS and CDR2 YYNGEE. This CDR3 region has 16 residues.

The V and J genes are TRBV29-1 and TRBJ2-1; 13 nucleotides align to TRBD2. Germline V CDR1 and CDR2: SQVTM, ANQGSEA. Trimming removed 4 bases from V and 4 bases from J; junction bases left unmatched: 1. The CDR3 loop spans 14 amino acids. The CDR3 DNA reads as TGCAGCGTTGTACTAGCGGGAGGGTACAATGAGCAGTTCTTC. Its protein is CSVVLAGGYNEQFF.

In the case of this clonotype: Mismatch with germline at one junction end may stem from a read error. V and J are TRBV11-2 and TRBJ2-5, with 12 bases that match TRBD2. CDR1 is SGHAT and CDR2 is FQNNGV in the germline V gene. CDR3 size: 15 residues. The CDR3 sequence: CASSPSGRGREAQYF. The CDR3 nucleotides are TGTGCCAGCAGTCCTAGCGGGAGGGGAAGAGAGGCCCAGTACTTC.

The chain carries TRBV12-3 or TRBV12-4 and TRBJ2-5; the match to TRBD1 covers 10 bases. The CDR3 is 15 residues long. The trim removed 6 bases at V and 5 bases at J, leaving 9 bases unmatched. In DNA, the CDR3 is TGTGCCAGCAGAAGACAGGGGGCTCGATTCGAGACCCAGTACTTC. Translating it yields CASRRQGARFETQYF.

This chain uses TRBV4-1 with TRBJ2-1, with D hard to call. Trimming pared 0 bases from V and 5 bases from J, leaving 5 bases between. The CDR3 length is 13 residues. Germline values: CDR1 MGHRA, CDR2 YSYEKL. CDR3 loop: CASSQDRDNEQFF. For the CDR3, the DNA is TGCGCCAGCAGCCAAGACAGAGACAATGAGCAGTTCTTC.

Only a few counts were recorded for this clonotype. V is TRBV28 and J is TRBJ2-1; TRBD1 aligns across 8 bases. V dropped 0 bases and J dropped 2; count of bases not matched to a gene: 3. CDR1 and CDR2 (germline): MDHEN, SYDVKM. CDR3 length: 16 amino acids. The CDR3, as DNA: TGTGCCAGCAGTTTATGGGGACAGGTTGCCTACAATGAGCAGTTCTTC. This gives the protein CASSLWGQVAYNEQFF.

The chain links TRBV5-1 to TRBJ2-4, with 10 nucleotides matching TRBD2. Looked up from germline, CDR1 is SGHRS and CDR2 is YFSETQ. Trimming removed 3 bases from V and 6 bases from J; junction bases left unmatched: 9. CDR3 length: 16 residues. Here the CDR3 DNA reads TGCGCCAGCAGCTCGCCAGCGGGAGGGCCGGGAAACATTCAGTACTTC. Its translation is CASSSPAGGPGNIQYF.

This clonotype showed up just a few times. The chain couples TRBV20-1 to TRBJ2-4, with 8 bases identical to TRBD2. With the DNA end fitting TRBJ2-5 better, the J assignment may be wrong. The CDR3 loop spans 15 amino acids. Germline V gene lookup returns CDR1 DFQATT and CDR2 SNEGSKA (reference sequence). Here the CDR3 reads CSASAILSGAGTQYF. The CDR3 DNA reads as TGCAGTGCTAGCGCTATCCTTAGCGGGGCGGGGACCCAGTACTTC.

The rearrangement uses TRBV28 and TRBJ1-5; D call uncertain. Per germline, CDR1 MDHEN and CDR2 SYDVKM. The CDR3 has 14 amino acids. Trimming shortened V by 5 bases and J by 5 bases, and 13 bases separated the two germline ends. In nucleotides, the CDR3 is TGTGCCAGCAGTGTTTGGTCTTCGGATCAGCCCCAGCATTTT. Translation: CASSVWSSDQPQHF.

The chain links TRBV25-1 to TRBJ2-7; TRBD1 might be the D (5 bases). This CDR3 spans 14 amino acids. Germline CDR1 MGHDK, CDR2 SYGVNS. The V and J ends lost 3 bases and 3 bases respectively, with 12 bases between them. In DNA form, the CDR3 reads TGTGCCAGCAGTGACGCAGACAGAGACTACGAGCAGTACTTC. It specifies CASSDADRDYEQYF.

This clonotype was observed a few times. The CDR3 here is CASSPLTNEKLFF. In nucleotides, the CDR3 is TGTGCCAGCAGTCCCCTGACGAATGAAAAACTGTTTTTT. The V and J genes are TRBV27 and TRBJ1-4; D not resolved. Looked up from germline, CDR1 is MNHEY and CDR2 is SMNVEV (reference sequence). With 5 bases removed from V and 5 bases from J, the gap between germline ends came to 9 bases. The CDR3 sequence is 13 residues long.

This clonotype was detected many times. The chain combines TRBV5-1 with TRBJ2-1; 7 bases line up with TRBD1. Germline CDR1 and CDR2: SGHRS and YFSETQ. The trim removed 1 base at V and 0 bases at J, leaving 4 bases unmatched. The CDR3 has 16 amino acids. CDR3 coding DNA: TGCGCCAGCAGCTTGTCTGCAGGGGGCTCCTACAATGAGCAGTTCTTC. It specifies CASSLSAGGSYNEQFF.

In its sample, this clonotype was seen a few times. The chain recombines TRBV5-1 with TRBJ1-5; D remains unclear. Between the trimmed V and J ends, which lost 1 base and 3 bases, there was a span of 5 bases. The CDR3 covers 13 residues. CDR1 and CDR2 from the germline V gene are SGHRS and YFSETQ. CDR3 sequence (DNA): TGCGCCAGCAGCTTGAGCCACAATCAGCCCCAGCATTTT. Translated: CASSLSHNQPQHF.

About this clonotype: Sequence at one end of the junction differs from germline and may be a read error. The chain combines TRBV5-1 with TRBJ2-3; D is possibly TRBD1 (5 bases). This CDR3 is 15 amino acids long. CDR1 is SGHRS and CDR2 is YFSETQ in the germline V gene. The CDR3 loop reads CASSLSMGTTGTQYF. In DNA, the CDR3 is TGCGCCAGCAGCTTATCCATGGGCACCACAGGTACGCAGTATTTT.

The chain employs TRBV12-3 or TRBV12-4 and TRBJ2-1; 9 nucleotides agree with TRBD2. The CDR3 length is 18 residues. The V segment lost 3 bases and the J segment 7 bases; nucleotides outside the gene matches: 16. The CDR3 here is CASSFFPLLAGGRNEQFF. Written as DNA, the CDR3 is TGTGCCAGCAGTTTTTTCCCCCTACTAGCGGGTGGGAGAAATGAGCAGTTCTTC.

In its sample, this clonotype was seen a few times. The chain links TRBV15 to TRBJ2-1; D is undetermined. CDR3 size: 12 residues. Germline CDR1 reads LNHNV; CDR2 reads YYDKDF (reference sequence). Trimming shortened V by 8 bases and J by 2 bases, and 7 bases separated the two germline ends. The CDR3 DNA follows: TGTGCCACCGGCGGAGCCTACAATGAGCAGTTCTTC. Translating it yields CATGGAYNEQFF.